The 11 T cell receptor beta chains below were found in one sample sequenced in a study of blood T cell repertoires in COVID-19. Produced via immunoSEQ multiplex PCR; TCRdb's table is partial and in-frame only. The repertoire holds about 230,000 clones, with about nine tenths as singletons. Sequencing was carried out using peripheral blood. These receptors all come from a man over 45 with COVID-19, enrolled during active disease.

The rearrangement joins TRBV19 to TRBJ1-5, with 10 bases fitting TRBD1. Unmatched junction bases numbered 8, after V lost 7 bases and J lost 5 bases. Germline V gene sequence: CDR1 LNHDA, CDR2 SQIVND (reference sequence). The CDR3 covers 15 residues. This CDR3 is CASKGRGQGYQPQHF. The DNA of the CDR3 is TGTGCCAGTAAGGGTAGGGGACAGGGGTATCAGCCCCAGCATTTT.

This clone is a singleton in its sample. This chain connects TRBV19 to TRBJ2-5; 8 bases line up with TRBD1. The CDR3 is made up of 15 amino acids. J gave up 5 bases and V 6 bases, and 11 bases lay outside the gene matches. The germline CDR1 and CDR2 sequences are LNHDA and SQIVND (reference sequence). CDR3: CASRQTGVEIETQYF. The CDR3 DNA reads as TGTGCCAGTAGACAGACAGGGGTGGAGATCGAGACCCAGTACTTC.

In this sample, this clone turned up a few times. The chain is built from TRBV10-2 and TRBJ1-3; TRBD1 matches 9 bases. V lost 2 bases, J lost 2 bases, and 1 base stayed unmatched. This CDR3 is built from 15 residues. Germline V gene lookup returns CDR1 WSHSY and CDR2 SAAADI. Written as DNA, the CDR3 is TGCGCCAGCAGTGAGGGGACAGGGACTGGAAACACCATATATTTT. This codes for CASSEGTGTGNTIYF.

Only one count was recorded for this clone. This rearrangement joins TRBV6-5 to TRBJ1-2; TRBD1 matches 8 bases. V dropped 7 bases and J dropped 0; count of bases not matched to a gene: 7. The CDR3 runs 15 residues. Germline V gene sequence: CDR1 MNHEY, CDR2 SVGAGI. CDR3 sequence (DNA): TGTGCCAGCACCGACGGACAGGGAGCTAACTATGGCTACACCTTC. This codes for CASTDGQGANYGYTF.

CDR3 in amino acids: CAWSGDRGTEAFF. As DNA, the CDR3 is TGTGCCTGGAGCGGGGACAGGGGCACTGAAGCTTTCTTT. The V call is TRBV30, the J call TRBJ1-1, with 10 positions matching TRBD1. This CDR3 has 13 amino acids. The trim removed 3 bases at V and 4 bases at J, leaving 2 bases unmatched. Germline lookup yields CDR1 GTSNPN and CDR2 SVGIG (reference sequence). The full variable domain, rest sourced from reference TRBV30 and TRBJ1-1, is SQTIHQWPATLVQPVGSPLSLECTVEGTSNPNLYWYRQAAGRGLQLLFYSVGIGQISSEVPQNLSASRPQDRQFILSSKKLLLSDSGFYLCAWSGDRGTEAFFGQGTRLTVV.

The V call is TRBV2, the J call TRBJ2-5, with D tentatively TRBD2 (6 bases). Between the trimmed V and J ends, which lost 8 bases and 1 base, there was a span of 14 bases. The CDR3 covers 14 residues. Germline CDR1 reads SNHLY; CDR2 reads FYNNEI. The CDR3 DNA reads as TGTGCCAGCCCCGTAGAGCGGGCCCAAGAGACCCAGTACTTC. Translated: CASPVERAQETQYF.

V and J are TRBV29-1 and TRBJ2-7; 7 bases are a match to TRBD2. The V and J ends lost 7 bases and 7 bases, in that order; junction bases with no gene match: 10. CDR1 is SQVTM, CDR2 ANQGSEA, per germline. The CDR3 has 12 amino acids. The CDR3 loop is CSGQEGGSEQYF. CDR3 bases: TGCAGCGGCCAGGAGGGAGGGTCGGAGCAGTACTTC.

This clone was observed once. The chain recombines TRBV5-1 with TRBJ2-5, with 8 positions matching TRBD2. The germline V gene encodes CDR1 SGHRS and CDR2 YFSETQ. The length of the CDR3 is 15 residues. V lost 4 bases to trimming and J lost 2 bases; unmatched junction nucleotides: 7. The CDR3 DNA sequence: TGCGCCAGCAGCCTCGGGACTAGTGGGCAAGAGACCCAGTACTTC. This encodes CASSLGTSGQETQYF.

The CDR3 sequence: CASSPYTGDQPQHF. Written as DNA, the CDR3 is TGTGCCAGCAGCCCCTACACAGGGGATCAGCCCCAGCATTTT. The chain employs TRBV3-1 (or the pseudogene TRBV3-2) and TRBJ1-5; 7 bases agree with TRBD1. Germline loops: CDR1 LGHDT, CDR2 YNNKEL (reference sequence). Trimming took 4 bases from V and 5 from J; bases not matched to a gene: 5. The CDR3 covers 14 residues.

The chain employs TRBV9 and TRBJ2-1; 11 bases are a match to TRBD2. Germline V gene data show CDR1 as SGDLS and CDR2 as YYNGEE. J was trimmed by 5 bases and V by 0 bases; bases with no gene match: 4. The CDR3 has 16 amino acids. The CDR3 DNA is TGTGCCAGCAGCGTAGTGGGACTAGCGGACAACAATGAGCAGTTCTTC. This translates into CASSVVGLADNNEQFF.

The chain carries TRBV6-5 and TRBJ2-6; possibly TRBD2 for D (5 bases). This CDR3 region has 14 residues. V was trimmed by 6 bases and J by 1 base, leaving 7 bases between them. Germline CDR1 and CDR2: MNHEY and SVGAGI. The CDR3 protein is CASRRESGANVLTF. The CDR3 DNA follows: TGTGCCAGCAGAAGGGAGTCTGGGGCCAACGTCCTGACTTTC.